The 32 T cell receptor beta chains in this list originate from one sample, sequenced in a study of cytotoxic CD8 clonotypes in ibrutinib-treated CLL. Profiling relied on immunoSEQ multiplex PCR, and the TCRdb table lists in-frame clones only, not all of them. The table records about 140,000 clones, approximately 75% of them present only once. The input for sequencing was PBMCs, taken after 12 months of ibrutinib treatment. These receptors came from a human donor with chronic lymphocytic leukemia.

V is TRBV7-2 and J is TRBJ2-7; no reliable D call. V was shortened by 1 base and J by 1 base, with 11 bases between the two germline ends. Germline V gives CDR1 SGHTA, CDR2 FQGNSA. The CDR3 length is 15 residues. This chain's CDR3 is CASSLDPGFSYEQYF. The CDR3 DNA is TGTGCCAGCAGCTTAGATCCCGGGTTTTCCTACGAGCAGTACTTC.

The CDR3, as DNA: TGTGCCAGCAGTTTAACAGCGGGGTACCAAGAGACCCAGTACTTC. This sequence encodes CASSLTAGYQETQYF. V gene TRBV27 combines with J gene TRBJ2-5; 7 bases are shared with TRBD2. The CDR3 sequence is 15 residues long. J was trimmed by 0 bases and V by 2 bases; bases with no gene match: 3. Germline values: CDR1 MNHEY, CDR2 SMNVEV (reference sequence).

The rearrangement uses TRBV15 and TRBJ2-1; 9 bases fit TRBD2. This CDR3 has 15 amino acids. V lost 1 base, J lost 4 bases, and 2 bases stayed unmatched. Per the germline V gene, CDR1 is LNHNV and CDR2 is YYDKDF (reference sequence). CDR3 loop: CATSRAAGGYNEQFF. In nucleotides, the CDR3 is TGTGCCACCAGCAGAGCGGCGGGGGGGTACAATGAGCAGTTCTTC. Supplemented by reference TRBV15 and TRBJ2-1, the full variable domain reads DAMVIQNPRYQVTQFGKPVTLSCSQTLNHNVMYWYQQKSSQAPKLLFHYYDKDFNNEADTPDNFQSRRPNTSFCFLDIRSPGLGDTAMYLCATSRAAGGYNEQFFGPGTRLTVL.

The J gene is TRBJ2-5, the V gene TRBV28, with TRBD2 matching 12 bases. Germline V CDR1 and CDR2: MDHEN, SYDVKM. The ends lost 2 bases at V and 4 bases at J; junction bases unmatched: 2. The CDR3 runs to 15 residues. CDR3 protein: CASSLLLAGGETQYF. The CDR3 DNA sequence: TGTGCCAGCAGTTTACTACTAGCGGGGGGAGAGACCCAGTACTTC.

This sequence joins TRBV10-3 and TRBJ1-3; D not certain. CDR1 is ENHRY, CDR2 SYGVKD, per germline. The CDR3 covers 16 residues. Trimming pared 4 bases from V and 0 bases from J, leaving 13 bases between. The DNA of the CDR3 is TGTGCCATCAGTGCCGCGGGCCCAAACTCTGGAAACACCATATATTTT. Protein: CAISAAGPNSGNTIYF.

The chain employs TRBV7-2 and TRBJ1-1; D gene uncertain. V was shortened by 5 bases and J by 1 base, with 8 bases between the two germline ends. The CDR3 totals 13 residues. Germline loops: CDR1 SGHTA, CDR2 FQGNSA. The DNA for the CDR3 is TGTGCCAGCAGCGAAGCCCCGAACACTGAAGCTTTCTTT. This encodes CASSEAPNTEAFF.

The V gene is TRBV7-9, the J gene TRBJ2-2; 8 nucleotides line up with TRBD1. The CDR3 contains 16 residues. Germline lookup yields CDR1 SEHNR and CDR2 FQNEAQ (reference sequence). V shed 5 bases and J 4 bases; nucleotides not matched to a gene: 9. CDR3 protein: CASSQRTGFTTGELFF. In nucleotides, the CDR3 is TGTGCCAGCAGCCAAAGGACAGGGTTTACCACCGGGGAGCTGTTTTTT. Combining the CDR3 with reference TRBV7-9 and TRBJ2-2 gives the whole variable domain DTGVSQNPRHKITKRGQNVTFRCDPISEHNRLYWYRQTLGQGPEFLTYFQNEAQLEKSRLLSDRFSAERPKGSFSTLEIQRTEQGDSAMYLCASSQRTGFTTGELFFGEGSRLTVL.

The gene calls are TRBV2 and TRBJ2-1; TRBD1 agrees at 10 bases. The CDR3 is 16 amino acids. Germline V lookup: CDR1 SNHLY, CDR2 FYNNEI. Germline trimming cut 6 bases from V and 5 bases from J; bases unmatched to any gene: 10. The chain's CDR3 is CASRESPGQGNNEQFF. As DNA, the CDR3 is TGTGCCAGCAGAGAATCTCCGGGACAGGGGAACAATGAGCAGTTCTTC. The complete variable domain, with remaining parts taken from reference TRBV2 and TRBJ2-1, reads EPEVTQTPSHQVTQMGQEVILRCVPISNHLYFYWYRQILGQKVEFLVSFYNNEISEKSEIFDDQFSVERPDGSNFTLKIRSTKLEDSAMYFCASRESPGQGNNEQFFGPGTRLTVL.

The rearrangement uses TRBV28 and TRBJ1-5, with D maybe TRBD1 (5 bases). From germline, CDR1 is MDHEN and CDR2 SYDVKM. V was pared by 3 bases and J by 6 bases, with 12 bases between. The CDR3 is 14 residues long. The CDR3 loop reads CASSFSGGSQPQHF. CDR3 nucleotide sequence: TGTGCCAGCAGTTTTTCTGGGGGGAGTCAGCCCCAGCATTTT.

The chain joins TRBV11-3 to TRBJ2-3; TRBD1 matches at 10 bases. The trim removed 5 bases at V and 3 bases at J, leaving 8 bases unmatched. Germline V gives CDR1 SGHNT, CDR2 YENEEA. The CDR3 contains 16 residues. CDR3 sequence (DNA): TGTGCCAGCAGCAAGACAGGGGGCGCCGGGACAGATACGCAGTATTTT. This sequence encodes CASSKTGGAGTDTQYF.

J is TRBJ2-1 and V is TRBV28; D not certain. This CDR3 has 16 residues. Trimming pared 5 bases from V and 5 bases from J, leaving 19 bases between. Germline values: CDR1 MDHEN, CDR2 SYDVKM. The CDR3 nucleotides are TGTGCCAGCAGTCCCCCGACCAGTACATTGAACAATGAGCAGTTCTTC. Translation: CASSPPTSTLNNEQFF.

Comments on this clone: One end of the junction does not line up with germline, which may come from a read error. Written as DNA, the CDR3 is TGCGCCAGCAACCAACAGGGGAACTATGGCTACACCTTC. Encoded protein: CASNQQGNYGYTF. The V and J genes are TRBV4-3 and TRBJ1-2; 7 bases align to TRBD1. Germline V gene data show CDR1 as LGHNA and CDR2 as YSLEER. The CDR3 runs 13 residues.

This clone was seen just once. The V call is TRBV5-6, the J call TRBJ1-4; possibly TRBD1 for D (5 bases). The germline V gene encodes CDR1 SGHDT and CDR2 YYEEEE. CDR3 length: 15 amino acids. The V and J ends lost 3 bases and 9 bases respectively, with 18 bases between them. CDR3 nucleotides: TGTGCCAGCAGCTCCATAACTCCGACGGGGCAAAAACTGTTTTTT. This translates into CASSSITPTGQKLFF. The full variable domain, completed using reference TRBV5-6 and TRBJ1-4, is DAGVTQSPTHLIKTRGQQVTLRCSPKSGHDTVSWYQQALGQGPQFIFQYYEEEERQRGNFPDRFSGHQFPNYSSELNVNALLLGDSALYLCASSSITPTGQKLFFGSGTQLSVL.

The chain recombines TRBV2 with TRBJ2-3; 7 nucleotides agree with TRBD2. The CDR3 has 13 residues. The V gene's germline CDR1 is SNHLY and CDR2 FYNNEI. The V and J ends lost 5 bases and 4 bases, in that order; junction bases with no gene match: 3. The CDR3 is CASSRGLADTQYF. For the CDR3, the DNA is TGTGCCAGCAGTCGAGGACTAGCAGATACGCAGTATTTT.

CDR3 DNA sequence: TGTGCCAGTAGTATCGGGGTTAACAATCAGCCCCAGCATTTT. It encodes CASSIGVNNQPQHF. The J gene is TRBJ1-5, the V gene TRBV19; unclear D gene. The germline V and J ends were trimmed by 3 bases and 3 bases, with 9 bases remaining between them. The germline V gene encodes CDR1 LNHDA and CDR2 SQIVND (reference sequence). This CDR3 contains 14 residues.

This chain links TRBV5-1 with TRBJ2-3; D gene ambiguous. The germline V gene encodes CDR1 SGHRS and CDR2 YFSETQ. The CDR3 extends over 14 amino acids. Deletions cut 2 bases from V and 2 bases from J, with 9 bases between. Written as DNA, the CDR3 is TGCGCCAGCAGCTTCCCCGGATACACAGATACGCAGTATTTT. This sequence encodes CASSFPGYTDTQYF.

V usage is TRBV27 and J usage is TRBJ2-3, with 10 positions matching TRBD2. CDR1 MNHEY and CDR2 SMNVEV come from the germline V gene (reference sequence). The CDR3 has 16 residues. V was pared by 5 bases and J by 2 bases, with 7 bases of the junction left unmatched. The CDR3 region is CASSLDSGGYTDTQYF. The CDR3 region has the DNA TGTGCCAGCAGTCTAGATAGCGGGGGGTACACAGATACGCAGTATTTT.

Comments on this clone: This CDR3 is also generated by other DNA sequences in the sample. The chain employs TRBV18 and TRBJ2-5; D is unresolved. Per germline, CDR1 KGHSH and CDR2 LQKENI. The CDR3 spans 12 residues. V lost 3 bases to trimming and J lost 1 base, with 3 bases between them. CDR3 in DNA: TGTGCCAGCTCACCGCCCCAAGAGACCCAGTACTTC. This encodes CASSPPQETQYF. Full variable domain (outside the CDR3, taken from reference TRBV18 and TRBJ2-5): NAGVMQNPRHLVRRRGQEARLRCSPMKGHSHVYWYRQLPEEGLKFMVYLQKENIIDESGMPKERFSAEFPKEGPSILRIQQVVRGDSAAYFCASSPPQETQYFGPGTRLLVL.

This chain uses TRBV6-5 with TRBJ1-6, with TRBD1 matching over 8 bases. This CDR3 comprises 15 residues. With 2 bases clipped from V and 7 bases from J, the junction kept 4 bases outside the gene matches. Germline V gene lookup returns CDR1 MNHEY and CDR2 SVGAGI. DNA for the CDR3: TGTGCCAGCAGTTACCTAACAGGGGGGAATTCACCCCTCCACTTT. Amino acid sequence: CASSYLTGGNSPLHF.

The gene calls are TRBV28 and TRBJ2-7; D gene uncertain. Germline V gene data show CDR1 as MDHEN and CDR2 as SYDVKM. This CDR3 has 16 residues. Trimming cost V 1 base and J 2 bases, with 15 bases left between them. The CDR3 loop reads CASSLLLTPNPYEQYF. CDR3 DNA: TGTGCCAGCAGTTTATTATTGACCCCAAACCCCTACGAGCAGTACTTC.

The chain has TRBV5-6 and TRBJ2-1, with D maybe TRBD1 (5 bases). CDR3 length: 12 residues. Trimming took off 2 bases at V and 6 bases at J, with 6 bases between the two ends. Germline V gene sequence: CDR1 SGHDT, CDR2 YYEEEE. This chain's CDR3 is CASSFQGNEQFF. CDR3 nucleotides: TGTGCCAGCAGCTTTCAGGGCAATGAGCAGTTCTTC.

The chain is built from TRBV6-5 and TRBJ1-5; 7 positions agree with TRBD1. Germline CDR1 reads MNHEY; CDR2 reads SVGAGI. V dropped 6 bases and J dropped 2; count of bases not matched to a gene: 7. The CDR3 is 15 residues long. CDR3 sequence: CASRQKGAGNQPQHF. The CDR3 DNA reads TGTGCCAGCAGACAAAAGGGGGCAGGCAATCAGCCCCAGCATTTT.

The table lists this clone with a few counts. The V gene is TRBV2, the J gene TRBJ2-5, with D perhaps TRBD1 (6 bases). Trimming cost V 4 bases and J 6 bases, with 9 bases left between them. The CDR3 consists of 12 residues. Germline V gene lookup returns CDR1 SNHLY and CDR2 FYNNEI. The CDR3 reads CASSGRGQTQYF. The CDR3 nucleotides are TGTGCCAGCAGTGGCAGGGGACAGACCCAGTACTTC.

J is TRBJ1-2 and V is TRBV6-5; D unresolved. With 1 base removed from V and 7 bases from J, the gap between germline ends came to 7 bases. The CDR3 contains 12 residues. Germline lookup yields CDR1 MNHEY and CDR2 SVGAGI. CDR3 residues: CASSYYGFGYTF. The CDR3, as DNA: TGTGCCAGCAGTTACTACGGTTTTGGCTACACCTTC.

This rearrangement joins TRBV9 to TRBJ2-3; D unclear. The germline V and J ends were trimmed by 0 bases and 0 bases, with 11 bases remaining between them. This CDR3 spans 16 amino acids. The germline gives CDR1 SGDLS, CDR2 YYNGEE. CDR3 bases: TGTGCCAGCAGCGTAGGGCTAACAGAAAGCACAGATACGCAGTATTTT. Its translation: CASSVGLTESTDTQYF.

The chain combines TRBV18 with TRBJ1-5, with D perhaps matching TRBD1 (5 bases). V gave up 3 bases and J gave up 3 bases, with 12 bases separating them. This CDR3 is 15 amino acids long. Germline lookup yields CDR1 KGHSH and CDR2 LQKENI. The CDR3 spells CASSPGDGNNQPQHF. The CDR3, as DNA: TGTGCCAGCTCACCCGGGGACGGGAACAATCAGCCCCAGCATTTT.

In DNA, the CDR3 is TGCGCCAGCAGCCAAGTAAGCGCCGGAGAAGCTTTCTTT. Protein product: CASSQVSAGEAFF. The chain has TRBV4-3 and TRBJ1-1; D is ambiguous. The CDR3 is made up of 13 amino acids. Trimming took off 1 base at V and 8 bases at J, with 11 bases between the two ends. Germline V gene sequence: CDR1 LGHNA, CDR2 YSLEER.

V is TRBV19 and J is TRBJ2-7; tentative D call: TRBD1 (5 bases). CDR3 length: 12 residues. CDR1 LNHDA and CDR2 SQIVND come from the germline V gene (reference sequence). Trimming left V 8 bases short and J 1 base short, with 9 bases between. The CDR3 loop is CASGDRSYEQYF. In DNA, the CDR3 is TGTGCCAGTGGTGACAGATCCTACGAGCAGTACTTC.

The chain links TRBV25-1 to TRBJ2-3; D not certain. Trimming left V 10 bases short and J 6 bases short, with 14 bases between. In germline, CDR1 is MGHDK, CDR2 SYGVNS. There are 12 residues in the CDR3. The CDR3 DNA is TGTGCCACCACGGGTAGCATCGATACGCAGTATTTT. It specifies CATTGSIDTQYF.

The chain carries TRBV10-3 and TRBJ2-3; D remains ambiguous. CDR1 is ENHRY and CDR2 is SYGVKD in the germline V gene. This CDR3 has 16 amino acids. With 4 bases removed from V and 0 bases from J, the gap between germline ends came to 14 bases. The CDR3 DNA sequence: TGTGCCATCAGTGGGCGAAGCGCCAAGAGCACAGATACGCAGTATTTT. Translating gives CAISGRSAKSTDTQYF.

The chain combines TRBV29-1 with TRBJ2-2; 8 bases are a match to TRBD2. This CDR3 region has 15 residues. Per the germline V gene, CDR1 is SQVTM and CDR2 is ANQGSEA. Trimming cost V 4 bases and J 7 bases; bases outside gene matches: 11. CDR3: CSVVSGLAFGGELFF. Written as DNA, the CDR3 is TGCAGCGTTGTGTCTGGACTAGCATTTGGCGGGGAGCTGTTTTTT.

This chain links TRBV6-5 with TRBJ1-2; perhaps TRBD1 as D (6 bases). V gave up 6 bases and J gave up 4 bases, with 12 bases separating them. The length of the CDR3 is 13 residues. The germline gives CDR1 MNHEY, CDR2 SVGAGI. CDR3 sequence reads: CASRRTASYGYTF. The CDR3 nucleotides read TGTGCCAGCAGAAGGACAGCTTCCTATGGCTACACCTTC.